This T cell receptor beta chain stems from a study of blood T cell repertoires in COVID-19 (dated by TCRdb to the early 2020s). Background for the entire study: Samples from collaborators originated in the United States, Italy and Spain and spanned both the acute and convalescent phases of COVID-19. The material from the prospective study consisted of cDNA or gDNA derived from T cells, B-cell-depleted T cells, or PBMCs. The samples were drawn from two sources: the first 160 participants of the ongoing ImmuneRACE study, and fewer than 1,500 subjects contributed by 6 global collaborators. Subjects who had been exposed to COVID-19, were actively infected with it, or had recovered from it provided the deeply sampled blood TCRbeta repertoires that made up the dataset. The repertoires were made available in a free public database intended to serve as a resource for research on the immune response to SARS-CoV-2. Where available, HLA class I and class II types were obtained from metadata supplied by the sample provider rather than from assay-based typing. Nearly every sample came with metadata listing a de-identified subject ID, COVID-19 status, age in years and sex. Beyond this particular receptor, the publication reports: The amount of clinical and demographic metadata varied by source and participant and was provided uncurated.

TCRbeta CDR3 regions were amplified from genomic DNA by means of the immunoSEQ Assay, a bias-controlled multiplex PCR. The authors processed their data as follows. Within the assay, amplification of reference gene primers was used to estimate how many nucleated cells each sample contained. To quantify the absolute abundance of each unique TCRbeta CDR3 rearrangement, sequence reads were collapsed and filtered. For each sample, productive Simpson clonality was calculated as the square root of Simpson's diversity index across productive rearrangements. The table was pulled from immuneACCESS by TCRdb, which kept in-frame rearrangements only. Such tables lose some clones; where checked, under half of the loss comes from unresolved V genes, and the rest has no known cause. V, J and clone size derive from that table, while D and trimming were established from the DNA sequence. For this sample the table gives about 66,000 clones, of which approximately 79% were detected only once. Jointly, the top ten make up roughly 6.7% of the sample.

Each collaborating institution followed its own protocols to collect whole blood in K2EDTA tubes. For TCRbeta analysis, collaborators shipped samples in one of three forms: frozen whole blood, isolated PBMCs, or DNA extracted from either of those sample types. Points on this clone: Which antigen it targets is not known. Per-base qualities were not stored, and no clone one base away is much larger.

The CDR3 holds 15 amino acids from the cysteine to the phenylalanine. CDR3 DNA only is kept here, 45 bases in frame from base 1. CDR1 and CDR2 were assigned from the germline V gene as SGHTA and FQGNSA. V sheds 8 bases and J sheds 8 bases, leaving 22 bases between their ends. The receptor comes from a man in his sixties with acute or convalescent COVID-19. In this chain, TRBV7-2 is recombined with TRBJ2-1, with a tentative D gene TRBD2 over 5 matching bases. Sequences were obtained from peripheral blood. The CDR3 amino acid sequence is: CASGAAIGGSYEQFF. The DNA sequence is as follows: TGTGCCAGCGGCGCGGCCATCGGAGGCTCTTATGAGCAGTTCTTC.